The clone carrying this TCR beta chain was seen once. Antigen: not known. Per sorted-subset replicate PCR, input was roughly 200 ng DNA, representing about 30,000 T cell genomes. This table comes from immunoSEQ multiplex PCR, and its TCRdb copy is limited to in-frame clones, with some not included. The sample contains hundreds of thousands of clones, around 95% of which appear only once. The sample is drawn from a study of shared clonotypes between healthy human individuals. CDR3 size: 14 residues. Germline V gene sequence: CDR1 SEHNR, CDR2 FQNEAQ (reference sequence). The V and J ends lost 5 bases and 6 bases respectively, with 17 bases between them. Study-level findings and limits: Approximately 4.5% was the fraction of naive CD4 clonotypes found shared across four donors.

Naive CD8 cells lacked CD45RO and underwent positive selection for CCR7, leaving out terminally differentiated effector memory CD45RA+ cells. This TCR was recovered from a woman in her 30s in good health. Sequenced sample: naive CD8+ T cells sorted from blood. This sequence joins TRBV7-9 and TRBJ2-7; TRBD2 is a possible D gene (6 bases). The CDR3 protein is CASSPNTPGGEQYF. As DNA, the CDR3 is TGTGCCAGCAGCCCAAATACCCCCGGGGGCGAGCAGTACTTC.